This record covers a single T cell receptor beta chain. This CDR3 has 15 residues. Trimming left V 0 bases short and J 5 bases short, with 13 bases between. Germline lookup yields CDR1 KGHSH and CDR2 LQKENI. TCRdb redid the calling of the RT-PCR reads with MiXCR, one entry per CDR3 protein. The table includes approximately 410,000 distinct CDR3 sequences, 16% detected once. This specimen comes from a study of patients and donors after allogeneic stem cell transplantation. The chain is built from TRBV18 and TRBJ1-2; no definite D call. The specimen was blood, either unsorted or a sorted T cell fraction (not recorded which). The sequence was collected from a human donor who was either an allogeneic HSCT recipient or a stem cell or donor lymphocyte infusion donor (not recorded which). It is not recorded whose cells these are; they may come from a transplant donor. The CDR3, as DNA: TGTGCCAGCTCACCACCGACGACGCTTTGGTATGGCTACACCTTC. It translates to CASSPPTTLWYGYTF.